Following are 19 T cell receptor beta chains from one sample sequenced in a study of CD8+ T cells in alopecia areata. It was cDNA, reverse transcribed from extracted RNA, that served as the sequencing template. Assay: immunoSEQ multiplex PCR; the TCRdb copy retains only in-frame clones and omits some. The sample holds about 110,000 clones, and no clone turns up only once. Material: lesional skin. These receptors were obtained from a C3H/HeJ mouse with alopecia areata. MHC haplotype: H2-k.

This clone has more than one count but fewer than ten. Gene names and germline match the mouse. From the germline J gene comes the end of the CDR3, since the read stops 4 residues before it. The rearrangement links TRBV1 to TRBJ1-1; 9 bases are shared with TRBD1. This CDR3 has 15 amino acids. The V segment lost 4 bases and the J segment 2 bases; nucleotides outside the gene matches: 5. Per the germline V gene, CDR1 is NSQYPW and CDR2 is LRSPGD (reference sequence). This chain's CDR3 is CTCSEGQGTNTEVFF. CDR3 DNA (partial): TGCACCTGCAGTGAAGGACAGGGGACCAACACA.

With respect to this clone: Genes and germline are mouse. The CDR3 end is not reached by the read, which stops 4 residues before it; the germline J gene fills it in. The chain has TRBV1 and TRBJ2-7; unclear D gene. The CDR3 sequence is 13 residues long. Germline V gene lookup returns CDR1 NSQYPW and CDR2 LRSPGD (reference sequence). The covered CDR3 bases are TGCACCTGCAGTGCAGGACTTATTTAT. It is translated as CTCSAGLIY. The complete CDR3 reads CTCSAGLIYEQYF. The full variable domain, completed using reference TRBV1 and TRBJ2-7, is VTLLEQNPRWRLVPRGQAVNLRCILKNSQYPWMSWYQQDLQKQLQWLFTLRSPGDKEVKSLPGADYLATRVTDTELRLQVANMSQGRTLYCTCSAGLIYEQYFGPGTRLTVL.

This clone has at least ten counts. The gene symbols are mouse symbols. The read ends 4 residues early relative to the CDR3; the germline J gene fills the gap. This rearrangement joins TRBV13-3 to TRBJ2-1; 11 nucleotides align to TRBD1. The V gene's germline CDR1 is NNHDY and CDR2 SYVADS. Trimming at V came to 3 bases and at J to 6 bases, leaving 5 bases not matched to a gene. The length of the CDR3 is 15 residues. The CDR3 here is CASSGRTGGSAEQFF. The sequenced part of the CDR3 DNA is TGTGCCAGCAGTGGGCGGACAGGGGGCAGTGCT.

This clone has a count of ten or more. The genes are named according to mouse. The missing CDR3 end, 4 residues past where the read stops, is filled in from the germline J gene. The rearrangement links TRBV13-3 to TRBJ2-7; 7 bases are a match to TRBD1. The CDR3 sequence is 13 residues long. CDR1 and CDR2 (germline): NNHDY, SYVADS. The DNA read from the CDR3 is TGTGCCAGCAGTGACAGGGGGAGAGAT. As protein: CASSDRGRD. The CDR3 in its entirety is CASSDRGRDEQYF.

This clone was counted between two and nine times. Genes here carry mouse names. The sequence runs out 4 residues before the end of the CDR3; the remainder is reconstructed from the germline J gene. The chain employs TRBV19 and TRBJ2-5; D remains ambiguous. The CDR3 loop spans 15 amino acids. Germline V lookup: CDR1 FNHDT, CDR2 SITEND (reference sequence). CDR3 DNA, as far as it was read: TGTGCCAGCAGTATAGCTCATCAGGTGGAAGAC. It translates to CASSIAHQVED. In full, the CDR3 reads CASSIAHQVEDTQYF.

This clone came up many times. Here the gene names and germline are mouse. The read ends 4 residues shy of where the CDR3 ends; the end is completed using the germline J gene. The V gene is TRBV19, the J gene TRBJ2-1; D not certain. Germline CDR1 FNHDT, CDR2 SITEND (reference sequence). The CDR3 totals 13 residues. V was pared by 6 bases and J by 0 bases, with 7 bases between. Incomplete CDR3 DNA: TGTGCCAGCACCCCAAATAACTATGCT. Translating it yields CASTPNNYA. The complete CDR3 sequence is CASTPNNYAEQFF.

The table lists this clone with a few counts. Germline and genes: mouse. The missing CDR3 end, 4 residues past where the read stops, is filled in from the germline J gene. The identical CDR3 is also encoded by other nucleotide sequences in the sample. This chain connects TRBV13-3 to TRBJ2-7, with 8 bases that match TRBD1. The CDR3 is made up of 15 amino acids. Germline loops: CDR1 NNHDY, CDR2 SYVADS. After removal of 3 bases from V and 0 bases from J, the junction contained 5 bases not matched to a gene. CDR3 protein: CASSAGTGSSYEQYF. The DNA read from the CDR3 is TGTGCCAGCAGTGCTGGGACAGGTAGCTCCTAT.

This clone was detected a few times. Genes and germline are mouse. From the germline J gene comes the end of the CDR3, since the read stops 4 residues before it. The V call is TRBV13-2, the J call TRBJ1-2; D possibly corresponds to TRBD1 (5 bases). The CDR3 has 15 amino acids. Trimming left V 2 bases short and J 0 bases short, with 11 bases between. Per germline, CDR1 NNHNN and CDR2 SYGAGS (reference sequence). The CDR3 sequence is CASGDRAFANSDYTF. The sequenced part of the CDR3 DNA is TGTGCCAGCGGTGACAGGGCGTTTGCAAACTCC.

Concerning this clone: Germline and genes: mouse. The CDR3 here is CAWSGTKYAEQFF. The DNA read from the CDR3 is TGTGCCTGGTCCGGGACAAAATATGCT. The rearrangement joins TRBV31 to TRBJ2-1; D perhaps matches TRBD1 (6 bases). The read ends 4 residues early relative to the CDR3; the germline J gene fills the gap. The ends were cut back, 5 bases at V and 4 bases at J, with 12 bases in the middle. Per germline, CDR1 GKSSPN and CDR2 SITVG. The CDR3 contains 13 residues.

In its sample, this clone was seen a few times. Gene names and germline refer to mouse. Coverage ceases 4 residues before the CDR3 finishes, and the germline J gene fills in the end. V usage is TRBV1 and J usage is TRBJ1-2; no clear D. Germline loops: CDR1 NSQYPW, CDR2 LRSPGD (reference sequence). The CDR3 totals 15 residues. V lost 0 bases and J 1 base, leaving 9 bases between the germline ends. The CDR3 loop is CTCSADQAGNSDYTF. Incomplete CDR3 DNA: TGCACCTGCAGTGCAGATCAGGCGGGAAACTCC.

On this clone: Gene names are mouse gene names. The read ends 4 residues before the CDR3 terminus; that terminus is restored from the germline J gene. The V and J genes are TRBV13-3 and TRBJ1-1; 10 bases are shared with TRBD1. Per the germline V gene, CDR1 is NNHDY and CDR2 is SYVADS. V lost 1 base to trimming and J lost 4 bases; unmatched junction nucleotides: 4. The CDR3 spans 15 residues. The part of the CDR3 DNA that was read is TGTGCCAGCAGTGATACGGACAGGGGGGGCACA. Protein sequence: CASSDTDRGGT. The whole CDR3 protein is CASSDTDRGGTEVFF.

This clone was observed a handful of times. Mouse gene names apply. Here the CDR3 reads CASSQDWGGEVFF. The CDR3 DNA, read in part, is TGTGCCAGCAGCCAAGATTGGGGGGGA. V gene TRBV5 combines with J gene TRBJ1-1; tentatively, D is TRBD1 (5 bases). Read coverage stops 4 residues before the CDR3 terminus; the germline J gene supplies the remainder. The germline gives CDR1 LGHNA, CDR2 YNLKQL (reference sequence). The CDR3 is 13 residues long.

About this clone: Gene names are mouse gene names. The missing CDR3 end, 4 residues past where the read stops, is filled in from the germline J gene. The V call is TRBV1, the J call TRBJ1-2, with 9 bases aligning to TRBD1. The CDR3 covers 14 residues. Germline trimming cut 6 bases from V and 1 base from J; bases unmatched to any gene: 3. Per the germline V gene, CDR1 is NSQYPW and CDR2 is LRSPGD (reference sequence). CDR3: CTCRDRGGNSDYTF. The covered CDR3 bases are TGCACCTGCAGGGACAGGGGTGGAAACTCC.

This clone was detected only a few times. The genes and germline here are from mouse. The missing CDR3 end, 4 residues past where the read stops, is filled in from the germline J gene. The V call is TRBV13-3, the J call TRBJ2-2, with 9 positions matching TRBD1. CDR3 length: 16 amino acids. Trimming took 0 bases from V and 3 from J; bases not matched to a gene: 3. In germline, CDR1 is NNHDY, CDR2 SYVADS. CDR3 region: CASSDDRGLDTGQLYF. The CDR3 bases that were read are TGTGCCAGCAGTGATGACAGGGGGCTTGACACCGGG.

This clone showed up just a few times. Genes and germline are mouse. The read falls 4 residues short of the CDR3 end, and the missing part is taken from the germline J gene. The chain recombines TRBV13-3 with TRBJ1-1; a possible D gene is TRBD1 (6 bases). The CDR3 length is 14 residues. Germline V gene data show CDR1 as NNHDY and CDR2 as SYVADS. This chain's CDR3 is CASSALGGLREVFF. The DNA read from the CDR3 is TGTGCCAGCAGTGCTCTGGGGGGGCTCCGA.

This clone appeared a few times. Gene and germline names: mouse. Partial CDR3 DNA: TGTGCCAGCAGTATGTTGTCTGGGGTGAGCTCCTAT. It yields the protein CASSMLSGVSSY. The full CDR3 protein reads CASSMLSGVSSYEQYF. V gene TRBV19 combines with J gene TRBJ2-7; D may be TRBD2 (6 bases). The read terminates 4 residues ahead of where the CDR3 ends, so the germline J gene completes it. Germline V gene data show CDR1 as FNHDT and CDR2 as SITEND (reference sequence). The CDR3 runs to 16 residues. The V and J ends lost 2 bases and 0 bases respectively, with 15 bases between them.

This clone was picked up a small number of times. Germline and genes: mouse. Sequencing ends 4 residues short of the CDR3 end; the germline J gene provides the rest. This CDR3 is also generated by other DNA sequences in the sample. The genes are TRBV1 and TRBJ2-5; possible D gene TRBD2, 5 bases. The germline V gene has CDR1 NSQYPW and CDR2 LRSPGD (reference sequence). The CDR3 runs to 15 residues. CDR3 protein: CTCSADPGLEDTQYF. The sequenced CDR3 bases are TGCACCTGCAGTGCAGATCCTGGACTTGAAGAC.

The sample holds many counts of this clone. The gene names here belong to mouse. Read data end 4 residues before the CDR3 end; the end is taken from the germline J gene. The chain has TRBV13-1 and TRBJ2-5, with 7 bases lining up with TRBD1. Germline CDR1 and CDR2: NSHNY and SYGAGN. The CDR3 runs 13 residues. CDR3 sequence: CASSEGTEDTQYF. The DNA read from the CDR3 is TGTGCCAGCAGTGAGGGGACAGAAGAC.

Turning to this clone: Gene names are the mouse ones. The CDR3 end lies 4 residues beyond the end of the read and is filled in from the germline J gene. The sample has other DNA sequences that encode this CDR3 too. The chain is built from TRBV1 and TRBJ2-7, with 12 nucleotides matching TRBD2. CDR3 length: 16 amino acids. Germline CDR1 NSQYPW, CDR2 LRSPGD (reference sequence). The CDR3: CTCSADLGLGGYEQYF. The sequenced CDR3 bases are TGCACCTGCAGTGCAGATCTTGGACTGGGGGGGTAT.